This TCR beta chain was obtained from a study of human T cells and chemical hapten exposure (dated by TCRdb to the early 2020s). With respect to the entire study: Libraries were pooled for sequencing, and variation in per-sample TCR yields was attributed mainly to small differences in library volumes within the pool. In alopecia patients, the study followed how the peripheral blood TCR repertoire changed in vivo over primary and secondary sensitization to diphenylcyclopropenone (DPC), a hapten. Both TCR alpha and TCR beta chains were sequenced from each blood RNA sample.

Paper-wide results and their limitations: The number of TCRs above 1 in 1000 frequency did not change with DPC sensitization; there was no evidence of global repertoire structure alterations. After repeated subsampling, the strength of the expansion versus patch-test correlation and the threshold at which it became significant changed.

Measured from the cysteine to the phenylalanine, the CDR3 is 14 residues long. The CDR3 DNA has 42 bases and is translated from base 1. V drops 5 bases and J drops 10 bases, leaving 20 bases in between. The CDR1 and CDR2 encoded by the germline V gene are MNHEY and SVGAGI. This clonotype was seen ten or more times. Its antigen is still unknown. The record has no base qualities; no much larger clone is one base away. Total RNA was isolated from unfractionated whole blood collected in Tempus Blood RNA tubes. Four to six healthy volunteers were used as TCR sequencing controls and were bled at day 0, 2 weeks and 6 weeks. Receptor amplification or capture employed 5' RACE. The sample was run on an Illumina MiSeq. During library preparation, unique molecular identifiers were attached to individual cDNA molecules so that TCRs could be counted in a quantitative, reproducible way. The authors' pipeline ran thus. Samples had a median of about 96,000 TCRs, with a range from roughly 20,000 to 690,600. The Decombinator software suite was used to annotate the V, J and CDR3 of the TCR reads. For the PS versus PT1 abundance plots, all samples were subsampled to the same number of TCRs (28,000). Expanded TCRs were defined as absent before sensitization and observed at least eight times at the 2-week time point. Through fastp at Q25 and MiXCR, TCRdb rebuilt clones from the public reads, retaining in-frame beta chains. Rows with a matching CDR3 protein are joined into one entry that keeps the most common DNA and genes. The V and J calls were not made by the authors but by TCRdb's processing. Across this sample there are more than 140,000 distinct CDR3 sequences, with over 3.5% seen only once. The ten top clones hold more than 1.2% of the sample.

The receptor was derived from a female donor in good health. Recombination linked TRBV6-5 to TRBJ1-1; no D segment can be confidently identified. DNA sequence: TGTGCCAGCAGTCCAATGAGAGAGATCCCGGGAGCTTTCTTT. It is translated as CASSPMREIPGAFF.